These 16 T cell receptor beta chains were sequenced from one sample in a study of control samples from healthy donors and cancer patients. Data came from immunoSEQ multiplex PCR; TCRdb stores just in-frame clones and leaves some out. This sample yields about 20,000 clones, of which approximately 86% are seen a single time; roughly 10% belongs to the top ten. Sample: PBMCs. The receptors derive from a woman in her 70s with colorectal cancer.

The chain uses TRBV7-9 and TRBJ2-3, with D possibly being TRBD1 (7 bases). CDR3 length equals 15 residues. Looked up from germline, CDR1 is SEHNR and CDR2 is FQNEAQ (reference sequence). The V and J ends lost 5 bases and 6 bases respectively, with 18 bases between them. The CDR3, as DNA: TGTGCCAGCAGCCCGACCGAGGGGGCGGGGGATACGCAGTATTTT. Translated, it gives CASSPTEGAGDTQYF.

V is TRBV6-2 or TRBV6-3 and J is TRBJ1-2, with D tentatively TRBD1 (6 bases). CDR3 length: 15 residues. Germline V gene sequence: CDR1 MNHEY, CDR2 SVGEGT. Deletions cut 5 bases from V and 5 bases from J, with 18 bases between. The chain's CDR3 is CASSVGPGASYGYTF. The CDR3 DNA follows: TGTGCCAGCAGTGTTGGTCCAGGGGCGAGTTATGGCTACACCTTC.

V is TRBV21-1 and J is TRBJ2-4; the listed D gene, TRBD1, was not tested against the DNA. TRBV21-1 is recorded as a pseudogene. The CDR3 has 18 residues. The CDR3 protein is CASSALDRVPLAKNIQYF. CDR3 in DNA: TGTGCCAGCAGCGCTCTCGACAGGGTCCCTTTAGCCAAAAACATTCAGTACTTC.

This sequence joins TRBV7-9 and TRBJ2-7; 8 bases map to TRBD1. The CDR3 totals 17 residues. The V segment lost 5 bases and the J segment 6 bases; nucleotides outside the gene matches: 18. Germline CDR1 is SEHNR and CDR2 is FQNEAQ (reference sequence). Here the CDR3 reads CASSPSMDRAAPGEQYF. The CDR3 nucleotides read TGTGCCAGCAGCCCCTCAATGGACAGGGCGGCCCCCGGCGAGCAGTACTTC.

This chain links TRBV10-3 with TRBJ1-3; D may be TRBD1 (6 bases). Germline CDR1 is ENHRY and CDR2 is SYGVKD. The CDR3 contains 14 residues. Trimming stripped 4 bases from V and 4 bases from J, with 11 bases between. The CDR3 DNA follows: TGTGCCATCAGTGGGACAGTGAAAGGAAACACCATATATTTT. This sequence encodes CAISGTVKGNTIYF.

This clone was picked up one time. The CDR3 protein is CASSQESRLSYEQYF. Here the CDR3 DNA reads TGTGCCAGCAGCCAAGAGTCCCGGTTGTCCTACGAGCAGTACTTC. The chain recombines TRBV3-1 (or the pseudogene TRBV3-2) with TRBJ2-7; D is uncertain. Germline V CDR1 and CDR2: LGHDT, YNNKEL (reference sequence). The germline V and J ends were trimmed by 0 bases and 1 base, with 10 bases remaining between them. The CDR3 is 15 residues long.

V and J are TRBV19 and TRBJ1-1, with D uncertain. Germline values: CDR1 LNHDA, CDR2 SQIVND (reference sequence). This CDR3 contains 13 residues. V was cut by 3 bases and J by 1 base, with 6 bases left in between. The DNA of the CDR3 is TGTGCCAGTAGTATTAAGAGGAACACTGAAGCTTTCTTT. This codes for CASSIKRNTEAFF.

The V and J genes are TRBV11-3 and TRBJ2-3; TRBD2 aligns across 9 bases. Germline V gives CDR1 SGHNT, CDR2 YENEEA. V dropped 0 bases and J dropped 6; count of bases not matched to a gene: 13. The CDR3 contains 18 residues. In DNA form, the CDR3 reads TGTGCCAGCAGCTTAGACCTCGCAGGTCTAGCGGGGTCTGATACGCAGTATTTT. It encodes CASSLDLAGLAGSDTQYF.

The rearrangement joins TRBV27 to TRBJ1-1, with 7 nucleotides matching TRBD1. Germline-derived CDR1 and CDR2 are MNHEY and SMNVEV (reference sequence). There are 15 residues in the CDR3. V was clipped by 6 bases and J by 3 bases; unmatched bases: 10. The CDR3: CASRSLTGWDTEAFF. Here the CDR3 DNA reads TGTGCCAGCAGGTCGCTGACAGGGTGGGACACTGAAGCTTTCTTT.

This sequence joins TRBV2 and TRBJ1-4; possibly TRBD1 for D (6 bases). The germline CDR1 and CDR2 sequences are SNHLY and FYNNEI. The CDR3 has 13 amino acids. The germline V and J ends were trimmed by 6 bases and 5 bases, with 10 bases remaining between them. Here the CDR3 reads CASRGQPNEKLFF. The CDR3 DNA follows: TGTGCCAGCAGAGGACAGCCGAATGAAAAACTGTTTTTT.

J is TRBJ1-6 and V is TRBV19; D uncertain. Deletions cut 3 bases from V and 9 bases from J, with 12 bases between. This CDR3 is built from 14 residues. The germline V gene has CDR1 LNHDA and CDR2 SQIVND (reference sequence). DNA of the CDR3: TGTGCCAGTAGTATCTCCCAGGCGGGTTCACCCCTCCACTTT. Translated, it gives CASSISQAGSPLHF.

J is TRBJ2-2 and V is TRBV24-1, with TRBD1 matching over 8 bases. Germline V lookup: CDR1 KGHDR, CDR2 SFDVKD. The CDR3 has 13 residues. V shed 8 bases, J shed 6 bases, and the junction held 4 bases outside the gene matches. In DNA, the CDR3 is TGTGCCACCATGGCAGGGGGCCCCGGGGAGCTGTTTTTT. Its translation is CATMAGGPGELFF.

This chain joins TRBV29-1 and TRBJ1-2; D is perhaps TRBD1 (6 bases). The ends were cut back, 4 bases at V and 4 bases at J, with 13 bases in the middle. Germline V gene data show CDR1 as SQVTM and CDR2 as ANQGSEA. The CDR3 loop spans 13 amino acids. CDR3 sequence: CSVVGGDFYGYTF. CDR3 DNA sequence: TGCAGCGTTGTAGGGGGGGACTTCTATGGCTACACCTTC.

The chain recombines TRBV6-5 with TRBJ2-3; 11 bases map to TRBD2. With V trimmed by 3 bases and J by 2 bases, 1 base remained unmatched. The CDR3 contains 15 residues. Germline CDR1 and CDR2: MNHEY and SVGAGI. CDR3 amino acids: CASSYSGGATDTQYF. The CDR3 nucleotides read TGTGCCAGCAGTTATAGCGGGGGGGCCACAGATACGCAGTATTTT.

The sample holds one count of this clone. This chain connects TRBV6-5 to TRBJ1-2; 10 nucleotides align to TRBD1. CDR1 is MNHEY, CDR2 SVGAGI, per germline. CDR3 length: 15 amino acids. J lost 4 bases, V lost 6 bases, and 8 bases had no gene match. CDR3 DNA sequence: TGTGCCAGCAGACGACAGGGGGCTTTGGTCTATGGCTACACCTTC. It specifies CASRRQGALVYGYTF.

The V gene is TRBV7-8, the J gene TRBJ2-2, with D perhaps matching TRBD2 (6 bases). Trimming cost V 2 bases and J 5 bases, with 15 bases left between them. Germline assignment: CDR1 SGHVS and CDR2 FQNEAQ. CDR3 size: 16 residues. This CDR3 is CASSLTSWTYTGELFF. CDR3 sequence (DNA): TGTGCCAGCAGCTTAACTAGCTGGACTTATACCGGGGAGCTGTTTTTT.